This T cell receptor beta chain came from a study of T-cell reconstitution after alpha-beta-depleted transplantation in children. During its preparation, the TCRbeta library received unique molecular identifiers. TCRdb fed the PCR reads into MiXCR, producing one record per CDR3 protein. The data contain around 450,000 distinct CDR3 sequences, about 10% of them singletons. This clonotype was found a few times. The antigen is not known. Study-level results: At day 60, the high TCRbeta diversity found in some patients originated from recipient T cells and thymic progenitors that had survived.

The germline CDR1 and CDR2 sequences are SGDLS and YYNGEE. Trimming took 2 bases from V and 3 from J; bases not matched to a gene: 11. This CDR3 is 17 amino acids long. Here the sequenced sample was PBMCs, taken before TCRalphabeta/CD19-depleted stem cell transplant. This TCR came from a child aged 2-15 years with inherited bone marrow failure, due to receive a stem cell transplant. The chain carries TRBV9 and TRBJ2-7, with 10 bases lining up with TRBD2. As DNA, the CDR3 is TGTGCCAGCAGCGTTAGCTCACCGGGACTAGCGTTCTACGAGCAGTACTTC. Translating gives CASSVSSPGLAFYEQYF.